A selection of T cell receptor beta chains follows, all from one sample in a study of regulatory T cells in long-lasting Graves disease. TCRdb recomputed calls from the multiplex PCR reads with MiXCR, one row per CDR3 protein. Among some 250,000 distinct CDR3 sequences listed, approximately 18% were seen once. These same data were also listed under a study on T cells in Graves' hyperthyroidism and ophthalmopathy.

The sample was peripheral blood mononuclear cells (PBMCs), taken at new diagnosis, from a patient treated with antithyroid drugs. The receptors shown here come from a woman between 25 and 40 years old with Graves disease. Both conserved end residues are part of each CDR3. The order of the fields is clone size, D gene, V gene, J gene, CDR3 protein, CDR3 DNA. A D gene is named only where the DNA matches it firmly. Only part of the rows carry a size: once, few, many, or a class if the clone is expanded.

>-|-|TRBV6-4|TRBJ2-7
CASYSREYTSYEQYF
TGTGCCAGTTACTCCAGGGAGTACACCTCCTACGAGCAGTACTTC
>many|-|TRBV27|TRBJ1-1
CASSLGTPDTEAFF
TGTGCCAGCAGTTTGGGGACACCCGACACTGAAGCTTTCTTT
>many|-|TRBV6-2/TRBV6-3|TRBJ1-1
CASSYSSWLTPGTEAFF
TGTGCCAGCAGTTACTCTTCATGGCTGACGCCTGGCACTGAAGCTTTCTTT
>-|-|TRBV19|TRBJ2-1
CASSIGQREQFF
TGTGCCAGTAGTATCGGACAGCGGGAGCAGTTCTTC
>many|TRBD1|TRBV28|TRBJ2-5
CASSLPRDRGGETQYF
TGTGCCAGCAGTTTACCCCGGGACAGGGGAGGGGAGACCCAGTACTTC
>-|-|TRBV7-6|TRBJ2-2
CTSSTLRSGSGELFF
TGTACCAGCAGCACATTACGGTCGGGTTCCGGGGAGCTGTTTTTT
>-|-|TRBV2|TRBJ2-7
CASRDRQISYEQYF
TGTGCCAGCAGAGACCGACAGATCTCCTACGAGCAGTACTTC
>many|-|TRBV20-1|TRBJ1-5
CSASGQGNQPQHF
TGCAGTGCTAGTGGGCAGGGTAATCAGCCCCAGCATTTT
>-|TRBD2|TRBV10-2|TRBJ2-4
CASTPLAGAPQNIQYF
TGCGCCAGCACACCCCTAGCGGGGGCCCCCCAAAACATTCAGTACTTC
>-|-|TRBV9|TRBJ1-4
CASTPDTLGEKLFF
TGTGCCAGCACCCCGGACACCCTAGGAGAAAAACTGTTTTTT
>many|-|TRBV5-1|TRBJ1-1
CATKRIMNTEAFF
TGCGCCACAAAGAGGATCATGAACACTGAAGCTTTCTTT
>medium-sized|TRBD2|TRBV6-1|TRBJ2-5
CASSEKAGDQETQYF
TGTGCCAGCAGTGAAAAGGCGGGGGATCAAGAGACCCAGTACTTC
>many|-|TRBV29-1|TRBJ2-1
CSVARRGSYNEQFF
TGCAGCGTGGCCCGGCGGGGTTCATACAATGAGCAGTTCTTC
>many|-|TRBV2|TRBJ2-7
CASMWVGTYEQYF
TGTGCCAGCATGTGGGTGGGAACATACGAGCAGTACTTC
>many|-|TRBV11-3|TRBJ2-4
CASSVFVFRGHKNIQYF
TGTGCCAGCAGCGTATTCGTATTCCGGGGGCACAAAAACATTCAGTACTTC
>many|-|TRBV18|TRBJ2-6
CASSTSGANVLTF
TGTGCCAGCTCAACCTCTGGGGCCAACGTCCTGACTTTC
>-|-|TRBV10-2|TRBJ1-2
CASSEWQGPQNGYTF
TGCGCCAGCAGTGAATGGCAGGGGCCCCAAAATGGCTACACCTTC
>few|-|TRBV10-3|TRBJ1-5
CAISEGAGAGNQPQHF
TGTGCCATCAGTGAGGGGGCAGGGGCGGGCAATCAGCCCCAGCATTTT
>many|TRBD2|TRBV6-1|TRBJ2-3
CASSEASSLAGDSDTQYF
TGTGCCAGCAGTGAAGCGTCAAGTCTAGCGGGGGATTCAGATACGCAGTATTTT
>-|TRBD1|TRBV2|TRBJ2-1
CATSYRGRGNEQFF
TGTGCCACCTCCTACAGGGGGCGCGGAAATGAGCAGTTCTTC
>many|-|TRBV19|TRBJ1-2
CASSIGQRYYGYTF
TGTGCCAGTAGTATCGGACAGCGCTACTATGGCTACACCTTC
>many|-|TRBV3-1|TRBJ2-5
CASRTSGPVTETQYF
TGTGCCAGCAGAACAAGCGGACCCGTTACGGAGACCCAGTACTTC
>many|TRBD1|TRBV12-3/TRBV12-4|TRBJ2-6
CASSIRTGGAGANVLTF
TGTGCCAGCAGTATTCGGACAGGGGGCGCTGGGGCCAACGTCCTGACTTTC
>many|TRBD2|TRBV20-1|TRBJ2-1
CSATTSGGLNEQFF
TGCAGTGCTACGACTAGCGGGGGGCTTAATGAGCAGTTCTTC
>many|TRBD1|TRBV5-1|TRBJ2-3
CASSSMTGGTDTQYF
TGCGCCAGCAGCTCTATGACAGGGGGCACAGATACGCAGTATTTT
>many|TRBD1|TRBV20-1|TRBJ1-1
CSANRGNPDTEAFF
TGCAGTGCTAACAGGGGTAATCCTGACACTGAAGCTTTCTTT
>many|-|TRBV5-1|TRBJ2-5
CASSPRERGTETQYF
TGCGCCAGCAGCCCCCGGGAACGGGGGACAGAGACCCAGTACTTC
>many|TRBD2|TRBV7-9|TRBJ2-1
CASSRATSGDTYNEQFF
TGTGCCAGCAGCCGAGCGACTAGCGGGGACACCTACAATGAGCAGTTCTTC
>many|-|TRBV18|TRBJ2-7
CASSPRGAGVKQYF
TGTGCCAGCTCACCCCGGGGCGCAGGAGTTAAGCAGTACTTC
>once|-|TRBV7-2|TRBJ2-7
CASSLPTYEQYF
TGTGCCAGCAGCTTACCGACCTACGAGCAGTACTTC
>-|-|TRBV20-1|TRBJ2-7
CSQYSGLSYEQYF
TGCAGCCAATATAGCGGTCTCTCCTACGAGCAGTACTTC
>-|-|TRBV5-1|TRBJ2-2
CASSRFGQGGTGELFF
TGCGCCAGCAGCAGATTCGGTCAGGGAGGCACCGGGGAGCTGTTTTTT
>many|-|TRBV13|TRBJ1-1
CASSHTVGLTEAFF
TGTGCCAGCAGCCACACGGTAGGGCTTACTGAAGCTTTCTTT
>many|-|TRBV9|TRBJ1-1
CASSVEAAPRMNTEAFF
TGTGCCAGCAGCGTAGAGGCGGCCCCTAGAATGAACACTGAAGCTTTCTTT
>many|TRBD1|TRBV10-3|TRBJ1-6
CAISASGGNSPLHF
TGTGCCATCAGTGCCTCAGGGGGGAATTCACCCCTCCACTTT
>many|-|TRBV20-1|TRBJ1-2
CSALPPGYQNYGYTF
TGCAGTGCCCTTCCGCCGGGGTATCAAAACTATGGCTACACCTTC
>many|-|TRBV20-1|TRBJ1-6
CSASRRDQLGSPLHF
TGCAGTGCTAGTCGAAGGGATCAATTAGGTTCACCCCTCCACTTT
>-|-|TRBV7-6|TRBJ2-2
CASSNRDPSPGELFF
TGTGCCAGCAGCAACCGGGACCCCTCACCCGGGGAGCTGTTTTTT
>many|-|TRBV2|TRBJ2-3
CASTPHGLNTDTQYF
TGTGCCAGCACCCCCCATGGACTAAACACAGATACGCAGTATTTT
>many|TRBD1|TRBV5-4|TRBJ1-1
CASGSLGQGNTEAFF
TGTGCCAGCGGGAGTCTGGGACAGGGGAACACTGAAGCTTTCTTT
>many|-|TRBV18|TRBJ2-7
CASSPVSYRSYEQYF
TGTGCCAGCTCACCTGTGAGTTACCGCTCCTACGAGCAGTACTTC
>many|-|TRBV5-4|TRBJ2-5
CASSSREGTADF
TGTGCCAGCAGCTCCCGCGAGGGTACAGCGGACTTC
>-|TRBD1|TRBV18|TRBJ2-7
CASSPNNRGFREQYF
TGTGCCAGCTCACCAAATAACAGGGGTTTTCGGGAGCAGTACTTC